This T cell receptor (beta chain) originates from a study of T cells in Graves' hyperthyroidism and ophthalmopathy. This clonotype is labeled medium-sized. This CDR3 is 14 amino acids long. Trimming cost V 4 bases and J 4 bases, with 14 bases left between them. Germline CDR1 and CDR2: ENHRY and SYGVKD. Template material for amplifying TCR beta CDR3 regions consisted of RNA transcripts. The HTBI primer set served for first-round RT-PCR of the TCR CDR3. One entry per CDR3 protein results from TCRdb running MiXCR on the multiplex PCR reads. Counted here are fewer than 45,000 distinct CDR3 sequences, around 48% occurring once; the ten biggest clones make up 5.5% to 7.5%.

The TCR comes from a woman aged 50 to 65 with Graves' hyperthyroidism that later progressed to Graves' ophthalmopathy. V gene TRBV10-3 combines with J gene TRBJ2-7; D perhaps matches TRBD2 (6 bases). The sequencing input was blood. CDR3 protein: CAISGRAGGYEQYF. The CDR3 bases are TGTGCCATCAGTGGCAGGGCCGGGGGATACGAGCAGTACTTC.